The TCR beta chain under discussion was sequenced for a study of shared clonotypes between healthy human individuals. Deep was the level at which the assay was run. Methods used by the authors: ImmunoSEQ output held junction-only sequences without quality scores, so filtering differed. This table comes from immunoSEQ multiplex PCR, and its TCRdb copy is limited to in-frame clones, with some not included. The V and J calls and clone size were taken over from that table, and D and trimming were inferred from the DNA. The table lists some 2.3 million clones, about 92% of them singletons. Study-level results: Although depth was large, rarefaction showed that sequencing of the sorted subsets was incomplete. Non-shared clonotypes were found to have lower generation probabilities than the clonotypes that were shared by all four of the sorted-subset donors.

Per germline, CDR1 MNHEY and CDR2 SVGAGI. The CDR3 spans 15 residues. Trimming shortened V by 2 bases and J by 5 bases, and 15 bases separated the two germline ends. In regard to this clone: What it binds is unknown.

Sequencing was performed on naive CD4+ T cells from PBMCs. Subset reported: CD45RA+ positively selected. The V and J genes are TRBV6-5 and TRBJ2-5; D call uncertain. The receptor was isolated from a man aged 18 to 35 in good health. Some clones in this sample may be carry-over from other donors' samples. The CDR3 DNA is TGTGCCAGCAGTTACGTGACCCTCGGGCGGGAGACCCAGTACTTC. Its translation: CASSYVTLGRETQYF.